Listed below are T cell receptor beta chains from one sample, sequenced in a study of blood T cell repertoires in COVID-19. TCRdb keeps only in-frame clones here, not all; method: immunoSEQ multiplex PCR. The sample carries roughly 230,000 clones, approximately 91% recorded once. Sequencing input: peripheral blood. The receptors shown here come from a human donor in a cohort sampled during active COVID-19. The CDR3 runs from the conserved cysteine through the conserved F or W. The order of the fields is V gene, CDR3 protein.

>TRBV4-2
CASSQGVSGRAGGEQYF
>TRBV27
CASSLSGPVYLEDTQYF
>TRBV19
CASSTGQGAWDEQFF
>TRBV9
CASSPGGANTGELFF
>TRBV5-1
CASSGGVTSGGSDTQYF
>TRBV5-4
CASSRTGHYTF
>TRBV5-1
CASSSTGGYEQYF
>TRBV29-1
CSVCWTGSNQPQHF
>TRBV19
CASSISGGPEQYF
>TRBV27
CASSYTGTSGTLYNEQFF
>TRBV7-6
CASSQIRTGNYGYTF
>TRBV6-5
CASIAGGAGANVLTF
>TRBV15
CATSRDSEGGQPQHF
>TRBV5-1
CASSLGQGAYEQYF
>TRBV7-8
CASSLISDTYYGYTF
>TRBV11-3
CASSFEGANTGELFF
>TRBV11-2
CASSLAPSGRVDTQYF
>TRBV3-1/TRBV3-2
CASSQVLCAPSSYEQYF
>TRBV27
CASSLVSGSYEQYF
>TRBV9
CASSVSGGENYEQYF
>TRBV5-1
CASSFQPNGGGNTIYF
>TRBV6-5
CASTGRGLGYTF
>TRBV7-9
CASSLATSGSTTYEQYF
>TRBV5-1
CASRYGTGPTGGGYTF
>TRBV5-1
CASTTGARTYGYTF
>TRBV19
CASRGGPGYTF
>TRBV10-3
CAISERDTDYGYTF
>TRBV5-1
CASSSGTASRDYEQYF
>TRBV5-4
CASSGMWDSTDTQYF
>TRBV4-3
CASSQGAWTSGGLILAKNIQYF
>TRBV9
CASSAAGVGGETQYF
>TRBV25-1
CASSEGTGGGWTEAFF
>TRBV11-1
CASSFLSGTGSYEQYF
>TRBV19
CASSPVEGAGYTF
>TRBV3-1/TRBV3-2
CASSSSGTNYEQYF
>TRBV7-9
CASLRGSSYNEQFF
>TRBV19
CASSIVAGSNQPQHF
>TRBV29-1
CSVRAGNPNTEAFF
>TRBV19
CASSPPGGGQPQHF
>TRBV6-4
CASSQFYGTSGGYNEQFF
>TRBV24-1
CATPRSGYEQYF
>TRBV30
CAWSVPDYGYTF
>TRBV3-1/TRBV3-2
CASSQVMGAQGEQYF
>TRBV18
CASSLQGKGSPLHF
>TRBV27
CASSFRAGANVLTF
>TRBV28
CASSPAGTYEQYF
>TRBV6-2/TRBV6-3
CASTPWREKQKDTQYF
>TRBV7-9
CASSQVWDRGLEKLFF
>TRBV4-3
CASSQGGVGTEAFF
>TRBV30
CAWSVWLGSATDTQYF
>TRBV29-1
CSAKTGPHNSPLHF
>TRBV6-2/TRBV6-3
CASSYWGIVDEKLFF
>TRBV2
CASSDKGASYGELFF
>TRBV6-5
CASIPQGARGYTF